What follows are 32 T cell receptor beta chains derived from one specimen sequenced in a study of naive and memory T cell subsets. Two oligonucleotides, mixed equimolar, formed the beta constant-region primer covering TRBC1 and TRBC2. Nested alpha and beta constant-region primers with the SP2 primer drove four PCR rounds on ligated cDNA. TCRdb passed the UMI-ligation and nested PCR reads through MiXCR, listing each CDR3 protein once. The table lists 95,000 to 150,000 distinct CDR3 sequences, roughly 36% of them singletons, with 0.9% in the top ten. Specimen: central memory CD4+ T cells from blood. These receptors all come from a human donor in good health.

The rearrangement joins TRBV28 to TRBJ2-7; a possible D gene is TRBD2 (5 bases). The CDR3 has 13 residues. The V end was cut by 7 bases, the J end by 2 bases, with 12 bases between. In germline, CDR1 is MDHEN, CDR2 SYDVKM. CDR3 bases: TGTGCCAGCAAGAGCTTCGGGGCCTACGAGCAGTACTTC. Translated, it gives CASKSFGAYEQYF.

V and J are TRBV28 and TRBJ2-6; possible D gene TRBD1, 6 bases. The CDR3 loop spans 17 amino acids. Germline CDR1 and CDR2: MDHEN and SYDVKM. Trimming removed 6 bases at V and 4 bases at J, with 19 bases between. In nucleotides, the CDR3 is TGTGCCAGCAGATGGAAGAACAGGGCTAGGGGGGCCAACGTCCTGACTTTC. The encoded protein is CASRWKNRARGANVLTF.

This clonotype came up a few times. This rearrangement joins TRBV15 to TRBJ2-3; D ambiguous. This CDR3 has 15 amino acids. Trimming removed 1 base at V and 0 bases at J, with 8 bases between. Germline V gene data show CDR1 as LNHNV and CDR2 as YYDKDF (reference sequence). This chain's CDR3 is CATSRGRTSTDTQYF. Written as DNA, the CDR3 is TGTGCCACCAGCAGAGGTAGAACTAGCACAGATACGCAGTATTTT.

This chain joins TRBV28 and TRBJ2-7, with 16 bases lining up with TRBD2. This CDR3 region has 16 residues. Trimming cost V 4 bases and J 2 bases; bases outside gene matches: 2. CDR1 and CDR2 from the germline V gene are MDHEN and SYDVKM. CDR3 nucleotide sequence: TGTGCCAGCAGTTCGGGGACTAGCGGGAGGGCCTACGAGCAGTACTTC. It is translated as CASSSGTSGRAYEQYF.

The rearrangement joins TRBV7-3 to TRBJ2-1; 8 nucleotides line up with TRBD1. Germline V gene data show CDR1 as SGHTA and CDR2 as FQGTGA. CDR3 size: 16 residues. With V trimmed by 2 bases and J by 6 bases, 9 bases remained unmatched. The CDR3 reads CASSLGTGRIGNEQFF. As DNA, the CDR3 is TGTGCCAGCAGCTTAGGGACAGGACGGATTGGCAATGAGCAGTTCTTC.

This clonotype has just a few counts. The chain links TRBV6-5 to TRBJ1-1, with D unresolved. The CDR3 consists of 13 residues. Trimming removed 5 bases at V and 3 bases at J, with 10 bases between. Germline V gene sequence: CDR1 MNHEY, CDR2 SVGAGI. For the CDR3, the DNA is TGTGCCAGCAGTAACACGGGGTACACTGAAGCTTTCTTT. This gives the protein CASSNTGYTEAFF.

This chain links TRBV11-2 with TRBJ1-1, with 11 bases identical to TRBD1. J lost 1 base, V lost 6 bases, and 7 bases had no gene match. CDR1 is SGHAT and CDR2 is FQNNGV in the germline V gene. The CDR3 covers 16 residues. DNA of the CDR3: TGTGCCAGCAGAATAGTGGACAGGGGGCCGAACACTGAAGCTTTCTTT. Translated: CASRIVDRGPNTEAFF.

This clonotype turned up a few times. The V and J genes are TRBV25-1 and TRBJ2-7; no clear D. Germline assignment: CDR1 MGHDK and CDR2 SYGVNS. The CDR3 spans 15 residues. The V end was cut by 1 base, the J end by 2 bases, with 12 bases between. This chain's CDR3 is CASSEFAAFPYEQYF. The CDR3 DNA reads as TGTGCCAGCAGTGAATTCGCCGCTTTTCCCTACGAGCAGTACTTC.

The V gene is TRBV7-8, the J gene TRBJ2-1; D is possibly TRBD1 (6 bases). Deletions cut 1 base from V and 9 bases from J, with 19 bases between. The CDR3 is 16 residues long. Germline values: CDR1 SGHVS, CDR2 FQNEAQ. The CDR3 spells CASSLVVGHGSGEQFF. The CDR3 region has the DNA TGTGCCAGCAGCTTAGTAGTGGGACACGGCTCGGGTGAGCAGTTCTTC.

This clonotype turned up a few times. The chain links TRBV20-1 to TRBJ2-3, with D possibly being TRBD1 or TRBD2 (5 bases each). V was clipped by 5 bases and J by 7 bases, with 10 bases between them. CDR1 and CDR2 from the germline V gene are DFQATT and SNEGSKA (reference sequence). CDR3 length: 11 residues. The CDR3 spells CSADWGNTQYF. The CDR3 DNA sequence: TGCAGTGCTGACTGGGGGAATACGCAGTATTTT.

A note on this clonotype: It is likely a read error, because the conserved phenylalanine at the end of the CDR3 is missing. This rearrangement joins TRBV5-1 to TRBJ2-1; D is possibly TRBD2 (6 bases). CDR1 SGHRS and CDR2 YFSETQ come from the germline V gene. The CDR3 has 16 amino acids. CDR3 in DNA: TGCGACAGCAGCTTGCTAGGGAGGACCACCTACAATGAGCAGTTCCTC. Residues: CDSSLLGRTTYNEQFL.

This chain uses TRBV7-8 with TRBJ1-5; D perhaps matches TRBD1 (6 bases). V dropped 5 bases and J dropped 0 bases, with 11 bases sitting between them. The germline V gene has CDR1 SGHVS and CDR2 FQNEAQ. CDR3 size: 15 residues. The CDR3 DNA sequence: TGTGCCAGCAGCGCAAACAGGGATAGCAATCAGCCCCAGCATTTT. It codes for CASSANRDSNQPQHF.

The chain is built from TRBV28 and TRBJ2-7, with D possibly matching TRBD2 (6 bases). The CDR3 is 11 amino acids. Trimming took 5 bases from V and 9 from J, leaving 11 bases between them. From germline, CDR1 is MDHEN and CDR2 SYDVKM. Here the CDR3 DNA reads TGTGCCAGCAGTAAACTAGCTAGGCAGTACTTC. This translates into CASSKLARQYF.

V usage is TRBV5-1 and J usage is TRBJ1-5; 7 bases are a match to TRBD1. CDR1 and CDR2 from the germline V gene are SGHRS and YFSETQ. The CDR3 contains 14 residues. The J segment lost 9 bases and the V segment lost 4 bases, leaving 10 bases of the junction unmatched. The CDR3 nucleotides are TGCGCCAGCAGCCCGGGACAGCTCAACTCGCCCCAGCATTTT. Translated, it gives CASSPGQLNSPQHF.

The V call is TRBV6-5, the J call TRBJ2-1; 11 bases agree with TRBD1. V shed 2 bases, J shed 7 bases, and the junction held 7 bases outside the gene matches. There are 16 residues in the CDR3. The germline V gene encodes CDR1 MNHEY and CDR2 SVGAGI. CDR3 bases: TGTGCCAGCAGTTACACGGGACAGGGGGTTTTGAATGAGCAGTTCTTC. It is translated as CASSYTGQGVLNEQFF.

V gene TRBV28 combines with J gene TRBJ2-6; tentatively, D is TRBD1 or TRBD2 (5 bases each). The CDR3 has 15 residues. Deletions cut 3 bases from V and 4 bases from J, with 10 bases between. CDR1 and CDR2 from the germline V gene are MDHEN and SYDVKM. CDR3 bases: TGTGCCAGCAGTTTTCCCGGGACGGGGGCCAACGTCCTGACTTTC. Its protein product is CASSFPGTGANVLTF. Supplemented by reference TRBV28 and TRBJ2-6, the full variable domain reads DVKVTQSSRYLVKRTGEKVFLECVQDMDHENMFWYRQDPGLGLRLIYFSYDVKMKEKGDIPEGYSVSREKKERFSLILESASTNQTSMYLCASSFPGTGANVLTFGAGSRLTVL.

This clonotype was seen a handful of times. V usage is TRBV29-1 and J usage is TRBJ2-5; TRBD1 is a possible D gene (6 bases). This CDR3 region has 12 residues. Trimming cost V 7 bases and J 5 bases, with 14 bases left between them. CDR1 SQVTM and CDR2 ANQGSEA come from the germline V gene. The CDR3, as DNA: TGCAGCGGGCAGGGGATTCCGGAGACCCAGTACTTC. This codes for CSGQGIPETQYF.

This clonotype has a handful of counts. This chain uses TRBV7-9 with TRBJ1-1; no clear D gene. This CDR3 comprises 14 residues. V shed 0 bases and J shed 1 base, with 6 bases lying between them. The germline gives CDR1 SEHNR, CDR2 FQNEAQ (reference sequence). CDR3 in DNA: TGTGCCAGCAGCTTAGCTTTCAGGAACACTGAAGCTTTCTTT. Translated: CASSLAFRNTEAFF.

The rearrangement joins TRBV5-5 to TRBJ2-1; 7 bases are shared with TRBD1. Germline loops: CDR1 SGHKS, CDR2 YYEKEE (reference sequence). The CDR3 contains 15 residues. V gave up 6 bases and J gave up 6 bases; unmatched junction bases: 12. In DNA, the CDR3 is TGTGCCAGCACCCAGGGGGTCACGGCCTCCAATGAGCAGTTCTTC. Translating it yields CASTQGVTASNEQFF.

In nucleotides, the CDR3 is TGTGCCAGCAGCTCCGAAGGATACAGGGGGCTGAGCACTGAAGCTTTCTTT. Translation: CASSSEGYRGLSTEAFF. V usage is TRBV11-2 and J usage is TRBJ1-1; 9 bases fit TRBD1. CDR1 and CDR2 from the germline V gene are SGHAT and FQNNGV. The V segment lost 4 bases and the J segment 4 bases; nucleotides outside the gene matches: 13. This CDR3 is 17 amino acids long. Using reference TRBV11-2 and TRBJ1-1 for the parts outside the CDR3, the full variable domain is EAGVAQSPRYKIIEKRQSVAFWCNPISGHATLYWYQQILGQGPKLLIQFQNNGVVDDSQLPKDRFSAERLKGVDSTLKIQPAKLEDSAVYLCASSSEGYRGLSTEAFFGQGTRLTVV.

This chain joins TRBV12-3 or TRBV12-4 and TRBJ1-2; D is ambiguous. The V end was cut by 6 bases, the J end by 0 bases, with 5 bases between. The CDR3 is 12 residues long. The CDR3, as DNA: TGTGCCAGCAGAGAGTCTAACTATGGCTACACCTTC. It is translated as CASRESNYGYTF.

In DNA, the CDR3 is TGCAGTGCTATAACTGGAAACACCATATATTTT. This codes for CSAITGNTIYF. The rearrangement joins TRBV20-1 to TRBJ1-3; the D is unclear. Germline values: CDR1 DFQATT, CDR2 SNEGSKA (reference sequence). There are 11 residues in the CDR3. Trimming left V 4 bases short and J 2 bases short, with 3 bases between.

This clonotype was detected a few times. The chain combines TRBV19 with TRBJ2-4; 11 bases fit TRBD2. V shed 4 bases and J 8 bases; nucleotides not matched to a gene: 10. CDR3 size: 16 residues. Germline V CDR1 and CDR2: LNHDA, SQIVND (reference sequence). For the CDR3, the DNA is TGTGCCAGTAGTACTCGACTAGCGGGAAAGGGGTACATTCAGTACTTC. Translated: CASSTRLAGKGYIQYF.

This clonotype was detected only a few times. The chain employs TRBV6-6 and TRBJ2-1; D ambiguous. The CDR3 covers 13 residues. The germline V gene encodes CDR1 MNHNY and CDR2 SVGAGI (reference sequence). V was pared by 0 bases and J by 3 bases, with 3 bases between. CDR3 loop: CASSYSNYNEQFF. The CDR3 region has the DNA TGTGCCAGCAGTTACTCGAACTACAATGAGCAGTTCTTC.

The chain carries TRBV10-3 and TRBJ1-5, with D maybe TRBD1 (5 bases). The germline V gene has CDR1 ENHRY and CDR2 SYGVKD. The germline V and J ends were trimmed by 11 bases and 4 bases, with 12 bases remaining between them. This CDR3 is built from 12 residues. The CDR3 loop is CASREGNQPQHF. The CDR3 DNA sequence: TGTGCCTCCAGAGAGGGGAATCAGCCCCAGCATTTT.

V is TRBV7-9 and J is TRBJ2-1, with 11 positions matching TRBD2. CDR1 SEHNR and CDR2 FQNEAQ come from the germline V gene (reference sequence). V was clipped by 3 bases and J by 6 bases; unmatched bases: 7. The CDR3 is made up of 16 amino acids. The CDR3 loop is CASSFSLAGGLNEQFF. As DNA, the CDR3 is TGTGCCAGCAGCTTTTCGTTAGCGGGAGGGCTCAATGAGCAGTTCTTC.

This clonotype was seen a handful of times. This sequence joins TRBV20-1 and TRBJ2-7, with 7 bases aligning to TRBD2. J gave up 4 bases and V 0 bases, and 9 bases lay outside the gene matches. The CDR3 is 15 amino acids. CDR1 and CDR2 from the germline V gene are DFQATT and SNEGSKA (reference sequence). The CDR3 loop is CSARDPREWMYEQYF. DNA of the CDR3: TGCAGTGCTAGAGATCCGCGGGAGTGGATGTACGAGCAGTACTTC.

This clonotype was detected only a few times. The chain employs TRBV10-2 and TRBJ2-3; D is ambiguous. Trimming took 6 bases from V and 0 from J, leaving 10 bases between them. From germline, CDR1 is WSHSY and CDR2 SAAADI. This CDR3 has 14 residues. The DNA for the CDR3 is TGCGCCAGCAGATTGAGACTGAGCACAGATACGCAGTATTTT. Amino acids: CASRLRLSTDTQYF.

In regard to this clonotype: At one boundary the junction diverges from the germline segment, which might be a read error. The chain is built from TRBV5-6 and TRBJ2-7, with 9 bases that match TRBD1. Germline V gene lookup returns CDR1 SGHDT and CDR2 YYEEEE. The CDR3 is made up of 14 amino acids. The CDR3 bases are TGTGCCAGCAGCTGGGGACAGGGCTCCAACGAGCAGTACTTC. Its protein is CASSWGQGSNEQYF.

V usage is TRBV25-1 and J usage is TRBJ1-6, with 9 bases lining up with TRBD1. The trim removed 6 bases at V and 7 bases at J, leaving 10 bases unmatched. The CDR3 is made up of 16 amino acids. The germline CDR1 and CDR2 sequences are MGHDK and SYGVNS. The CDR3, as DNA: TGTGCCAGCAGCGACAGGGGGAGTAGTCGGAATTCACCCCTCCACTTT. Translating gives CASSDRGSSRNSPLHF.

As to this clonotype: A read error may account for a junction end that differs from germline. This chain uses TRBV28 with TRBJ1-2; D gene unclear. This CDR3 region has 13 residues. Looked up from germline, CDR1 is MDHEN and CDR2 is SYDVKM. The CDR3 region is CASSLPAAYGYNF. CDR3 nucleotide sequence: TGTGCCAGCAGTTTACCGGCAGCCTATGGCTACAACTTC.

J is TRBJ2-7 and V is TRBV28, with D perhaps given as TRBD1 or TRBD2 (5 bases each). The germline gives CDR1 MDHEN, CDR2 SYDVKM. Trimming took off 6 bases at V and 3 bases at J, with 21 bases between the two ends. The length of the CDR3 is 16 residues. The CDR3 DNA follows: TGTGCCAGCAGCCTCCTCAGTGGGGGAACCCTCTACGAGCAGTACTTC. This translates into CASSLLSGGTLYEQYF.